This T cell receptor (beta chain) appears in the sequencing data of a study of blood T cell repertoires in COVID-19. Profiling relied on immunoSEQ multiplex PCR, and the TCRdb table lists in-frame clones only, not all of them. The sample includes a few hundred thousand clones, around nine tenths of them seen just once. This study enrolled people aged roughly 18 to 89 from about two dozen US geographic areas. Cohorts were based on clinical histories the participants reported. Germline-derived CDR1 and CDR2 are SGHAT and FQNNGV. Losses at the gene ends were 0 bases for V and 1 base for J; bases not matched to a gene: 1. CDR3 size: 16 residues.

Sequencing was carried out using PBMCs or T cells enriched from blood (not recorded which). The sequence came from a woman under 30 who had been exposed to COVID-19. This chain joins TRBV11-2 and TRBJ2-5; 11 bases map to TRBD2. The CDR3 nucleotides read TGTGCCAGCAGCTTAGAACTAGCGGGGGTCCAAGAGACCCAGTACTTC. It encodes CASSLELAGVQETQYF.